These T cell receptor beta chains were read from a single sample in a study of blood T cell repertoires in COVID-19. Data came from immunoSEQ multiplex PCR; TCRdb stores just in-frame clones and leaves some out. Seen here are 65,000 to 95,000 clones, 90% to 95% observed once, and the top ten hold around 2.6%. Input material: peripheral blood. The origin of the receptors is a man aged 50 or older with COVID-19, enrolled during active disease. CDR3s include the opening cysteine and the closing phenylalanine or tryptophan. A D gene is named only where the DNA matches it firmly. Clone sizes are given selectively: once, few, many, or a class where the clone is expanded.

>15|TRBJ2-1|NA|TRBV18|TRBD2
TGTGCCAGCTCATATACTAGCGGGTCGGCGGGCTTGCAGTTCTTC
CASSYTSGSAGLQFF
>14|TRBJ2-7|NA|TRBV27|TRBD1
TGTGCCAGCAGCCCCGGGGACAGGGGAAGCGAGCAGTACTTC
CASSPGDRGSEQYF
>14|TRBJ2-6|once|TRBV30|NA
TGTGCCTGGAGTCGCGGTTCAGGGGCCAACGTCCTGACTTTC
CAWSRGSGANVLTF
>13|TRBJ2-7|NA|TRBV7-2|NA
TGTGCCAGCACGCGGAGGGGTTCCTACGAGCAGTACTTC
CASTRRGSYEQYF
>14|TRBJ2-5|NA|TRBV4-1|TRBD1
TGCGCCAGCAGAGGACAGGGGTACCAAGAGACCCAGTACTTC
CASRGQGYQETQYF
>16|TRBJ2-5|NA|TRBV7-2|TRBD2
TGTGCCAGCAGCTCTAGACTAGCGGGAGCAGGGGAGACCCAGTACTTC
CASSSRLAGAGETQYF
>14|TRBJ2-3|NA|TRBV9|NA
TGTGCCAGCGGGTCGGGAGTGTTGGGAGATACGCAGTATTTT
CASGSGVLGDTQYF
>15|TRBJ2-5|NA|TRBV28|NA
TGTGCCAGCAGTTTATCAGCGGGTGACCAAGAGACCCAGTACTTC
CASSLSAGDQETQYF
>15|TRBJ1-3|NA|TRBV3-1/TRBV3-2|NA
TGTGCCAGCAGCCCACCGGGGGGGGCTGGAAACACCATATATTTT
CASSPPGGAGNTIYF
>15|TRBJ2-7|few|TRBV5-1|NA
TGCGCCAGCAGCTTGATTCTAGGTCGCTCCTACGAGCAGTACTTC
CASSLILGRSYEQYF
>16|TRBJ2-1|NA|TRBV27|TRBD2
TGTGCCAGCAGCCGGACCGGGACTAGCGGTTACAATGAGCAGTTCTTC
CASSRTGTSGYNEQFF
>18|TRBJ2-6|once|TRBV18|TRBD2
TGTGCCAGCTCCCGGTCTATAGCGGGAGAAGCTGGGGCCAACGTCCTGACTTTC
CASSRSIAGEAGANVLTF
>16|TRBJ2-7|NA|TRBV18|TRBD1
TGTGCCAGCTCACCAAATTCCGGGACAGGGGACGGTGAGCAGTACTTC
CASSPNSGTGDGEQYF
>11|TRBJ2-5|NA|TRBV20-1|NA
TGCAGTGCTAGACAGGCCGAGACCCAGTACTTC
CSARQAETQYF
>14|TRBJ2-1|NA|TRBV6-4|NA
TGTGCCAGCAGTGGAGACTCCAATCTCAATGAGCAGTTCTTC
CASSGDSNLNEQFF
>13|TRBJ1-3|NA|TRBV6-5|NA
TGTGCCAGCACCAGAAAGTCGGGAAACACCATATATTTT
CASTRKSGNTIYF
>15|TRBJ2-1|NA|TRBV30|TRBD2
TGTGCCTGGAGTGGGACTAGCGGGATTTACAATGAGCAGTTCTTC
CAWSGTSGIYNEQFF
>14|TRBJ2-7|NA|TRBV5-1|TRBD2
TGCGCCAGCAGCTTGGGGGGGAGGGCCAGCGAGCAGTACTTC
CASSLGGRASEQYF
>13|TRBJ2-7|NA|TRBV5-5|TRBD2
TGTGCCAGCAGCTTGGGGACTAGCGGGAGTCAGTACTTC
CASSLGTSGSQYF
>13|TRBJ2-3|NA|TRBV30|NA
TGTGCCGGGGTAGTAGCTGGCACAGATACGCAGTATTTT
CAGVVAGTDTQYF
>18|TRBJ1-5|NA|TRBV18|NA
TGTGCCAGCTCACCTACCGATTACTTTGATAGTCAAAATCAGCCCCAGCATTTT
CASSPTDYFDSQNQPQHF
>14|TRBJ1-1|NA|TRBV9|NA
TGTGCCAGCAGCGTAGCCTTCGGGGGGGTTGCACCTTTCTTT
CASSVAFGGVAPFF
>14|TRBJ2-5|NA|TRBV7-8|NA
TGTGCCAGCAGCTTAGCCCCCGGACGGGGGACCCAGTACTTC
CASSLAPGRGTQYF
>15|TRBJ2-5|once|TRBV3-1/TRBV3-2|NA
TGTGCCAGCAGCCAAGATCTCTTCTACCAAGAGACCCAGTACTTC
CASSQDLFYQETQYF
>16|TRBJ2-1|NA|TRBV9|TRBD1
TGTGCCAGCAGCAGTACAGGGGACGTATCCTACAATGAGCAGTTCTTC
CASSSTGDVSYNEQFF
>13|TRBJ2-7|few|TRBV5-1|NA
TGCGCCAGCAGCTTGGGTATTACCTACGAGCAGTACTTC
CASSLGITYEQYF
>14|TRBJ2-7|NA|TRBV3-1/TRBV3-2|NA
TGTGCCAGCAGCCAAGAGGGGCAGGCCTACGAGCAGTACTTC
CASSQEGQAYEQYF
>15|TRBJ1-5|NA|TRBV28|TRBD1
TGTGCCAGCAGGGTTTACGGGACAGGGAGACAGCCCCAGCATTTT
CASRVYGTGRQPQHF